This T cell receptor (beta chain) originates from a study of blood T cell repertoires in COVID-19. Measured with immunoSEQ multiplex PCR; TCRdb has only the in-frame clones, and not every one. The table lists some 100,000 clones, more than 65% of them singletons, with roughly a third in the top ten. The sample holds one count of this clone. V lost 0 bases and J 2 bases, leaving 17 bases between the germline ends. The CDR3 sequence is 17 residues long. Germline CDR1 reads MNHEY; CDR2 reads SVGEGT. The sequence derives from a man between 65 and 85 years old with active or convalescent COVID-19. This rearrangement joins TRBV6-2 or TRBV6-3 to TRBJ2-7; D possibly corresponds to TRBD1 (5 bases). The material sequenced was peripheral blood. The CDR3 bases are TGTGCCAGCAGTTACTCAAGTTGGACACCCGGAACCTACGAGCAGTACTTC. It codes for CASSYSSWTPGTYEQYF.